This TCR beta chain was profiled in a study of blood T cell repertoires in COVID-19. As for the study in general: The samples span acute and convalescent COVID-19 from the United States, Italy and Spain. Sources were T cells, B-cell-depleted T cells, or PBMCs; the material itself was cDNA or gDNA.

How the authors handled the data: Reference gene primer amplification in the assay estimated nucleated cell counts. Method: immunoSEQ multiplex PCR; TCRdb's copy keeps in-frame clones and lacks some. Clone size and V and J calls were adopted from that table, with D and trimming inferred from the DNA. The sample records some 270,000 clones, roughly 89% being singletons. Trimming cost V 1 base and J 6 bases, with 4 bases left between them. CDR3 length: 11 residues. Germline-derived CDR1 and CDR2 are SQVTM and ANQGSEA. The sequencing sample was made of peripheral blood. The chain combines TRBV29-1 with TRBJ2-1; D uncertain. The TCR originated in a middle-aged woman who had recovered from COVID-19. In DNA, the CDR3 is TGCAGCGTTGAAGGCGTCAATGAGCAGTTCTTC. It is translated as CSVEGVNEQFF.